One sample yielded the 19 T cell receptor beta chains listed below, sequenced in a study of response to subunit inactivated influenza vaccine. TCRdb reprocessed the RT-PCR reads via MiXCR and lists one record per CDR3 protein. This table has roughly 290,000 distinct CDR3 sequences, 21% appearing once. The material was PBMCs from blood, obtained approximately 22 months after vaccination. These receptor sequences come from a man in his fifties or sixties who received an inactivated influenza vaccine.

This clonotype was seen a few times. The chain uses TRBV20-1 and TRBJ1-2; D unclear. Trimming pared 0 bases from V and 1 base from J, leaving 9 bases between. The germline CDR1 and CDR2 sequences are DFQATT and SNEGSKA (reference sequence). This CDR3 contains 14 residues. CDR3 sequence: CSARDRGINYGYTF. CDR3 in DNA: TGCAGTGCTAGAGATCGCGGCATTAACTATGGCTACACCTTC.

The J gene is TRBJ1-2, the V gene TRBV7-2; 7 nucleotides align to TRBD1. Trimming removed 2 bases from V and 3 bases from J; junction bases left unmatched: 12. The CDR3 is made up of 17 amino acids. Germline V lookup: CDR1 SGHTA, CDR2 FQGNSA. The CDR3 here is CASSLTAAGGSHYGYTF. In nucleotides, the CDR3 is TGTGCCAGCAGCTTAACGGCGGCAGGGGGTTCCCACTATGGCTACACCTTC.

This clonotype was observed many times. The chain couples TRBV4-3 to TRBJ1-2; no clear D gene. Per germline, CDR1 LGHNA and CDR2 YSLEER. Trimming took off 0 bases at V and 8 bases at J, with 13 bases between the two ends. The CDR3 totals 14 residues. The CDR3, as DNA: TGCGCCAGCAGCCAAGACACGGCCGGTTTCGGCTACACCTTC. Translation: CASSQDTAGFGYTF.

CDR3 nucleotide sequence: TGCAGTGCAAGACAGGGGGGGATCTATGGCTACACCTTC. It encodes CSARQGGIYGYTF. The V gene is TRBV20-1, the J gene TRBJ1-2, with 9 bases aligning to TRBD1. V gave up 6 bases and J gave up 4 bases; unmatched junction bases: 6. The germline V gene encodes CDR1 DFQATT and CDR2 SNEGSKA (reference sequence). The CDR3 is 13 residues long.

The chain employs TRBV5-6 and TRBJ2-1, with D maybe TRBD2 (5 bases). Trimming removed 3 bases at V and 10 bases at J, with 11 bases between. CDR3 length equals 12 residues. Germline CDR1 SGHDT, CDR2 YYEEEE. The CDR3 region has the DNA TGTGCCAGCAGCTGGACTGCCGGGGAGCAGTTCTTC. Translated, it gives CASSWTAGEQFF.

The chain is built from TRBV12-3 or TRBV12-4 and TRBJ1-4, with 10 bases identical to TRBD1. The CDR3 totals 15 residues. The trim removed 6 bases at V and 8 bases at J, leaving 9 bases unmatched. Here the CDR3 DNA reads TGTGCCAGCAGATTGTCCGGGACAGGGGCGGAAAAACTGTTTTTT. Its translation is CASRLSGTGAEKLFF.

This clonotype was counted many times. The chain recombines TRBV15 with TRBJ1-5, with D possibly matching TRBD1 (5 bases). The CDR3 has 17 amino acids. CDR1 is LNHNV, CDR2 YYDKDF, per germline (reference sequence). Trimming shortened V by 0 bases and J by 10 bases, and 22 bases separated the two germline ends. CDR3 amino acids: CATSRDRWGTVRIPQHF. CDR3 sequence (DNA): TGTGCCACCAGCAGAGATCGGTGGGGGACGGTAAGAATACCCCAGCATTTT.

This clonotype was counted between two and nine times. The V call is TRBV7-8, the J call TRBJ1-2; the match to TRBD1 covers 9 bases. J gave up 4 bases and V 4 bases, and 10 bases lay outside the gene matches. Per the germline V gene, CDR1 is SGHVS and CDR2 is FQNEAQ. The CDR3 sequence is 16 residues long. The CDR3 DNA follows: TGTGCCAGCAGCTATAAAAGGACAGGGGCTATCTATGGCTACACCTTC. This sequence encodes CASSYKRTGAIYGYTF. Complete variable domain (other parts from reference TRBV7-8 and TRBJ1-2): GAGVSQSPRYKVAKRGQDVALRCDPISGHVSLFWYQQALGQGPEFLTYFQNEAQLDKSGLPSDRFFAERPEGSVSTLKIQRTQQEDSAVYLCASSYKRTGAIYGYTFGSGTRLTVV.

This chain uses TRBV20-1 with TRBJ1-1; D is uncertain. The CDR3 consists of 11 residues. V lost 4 bases and J 4 bases, leaving 7 bases between the germline ends. Looked up from germline, CDR1 is DFQATT and CDR2 is SNEGSKA (reference sequence). CDR3 DNA: TGCAGTGCTAACCCTATCACTGAAGCTTTCTTT. Protein: CSANPITEAFF.

The chain joins TRBV27 to TRBJ2-2; D is ambiguous. Germline V lookup: CDR1 MNHEY, CDR2 SMNVEV (reference sequence). The CDR3 consists of 14 residues. Trimming cost V 5 bases and J 1 base, with 8 bases left between them. CDR3 in amino acids: CASSVTMNTGELFF. Written as DNA, the CDR3 is TGTGCCAGCAGTGTGACAATGAACACCGGGGAGCTGTTTTTT.

V and J are TRBV7-2 and TRBJ2-1; D is possibly TRBD1 (6 bases). Trimming cost V 1 base and J 12 bases, with 7 bases left between them. CDR3 length: 11 residues. Germline V gene sequence: CDR1 SGHTA, CDR2 FQGNSA. CDR3 nucleotides: TGTGCCAGCAGCTTAGGAGGGGGGCAGTTCTTC. It is translated as CASSLGGGQFF.

As DNA, the CDR3 is TGTGCCAGCAGTTACTCTCCCCCCGGGACAGCTTATAGCAATCAGCCCCAGCATTTT. Its translation is CASSYSPPGTAYSNQPQHF. The chain uses TRBV6-5 and TRBJ1-5; 7 nucleotides agree with TRBD1. Germline values: CDR1 MNHEY, CDR2 SVGAGI. V shed 0 bases, J shed 0 bases, and the junction held 11 bases outside the gene matches. The CDR3 runs 19 residues.

The CDR3 coding sequence is TGCAGCGTTGAAAGTGGCCAGTCCGGCACTGAAGCTTTCTTT. Translating gives CSVESGQSGTEAFF. The chain links TRBV29-1 to TRBJ1-1; D is unresolved. The CDR3 sequence is 14 residues long. V dropped 2 bases and J dropped 4 bases, with 14 bases sitting between them. Germline V gives CDR1 SQVTM, CDR2 ANQGSEA.

V gene TRBV21-1 combines with J gene TRBJ2-1; the table names TRBD1, a call not compared with the DNA. TRBV21-1 is a pseudogene. This CDR3 is 13 amino acids long. CDR3 sequence (DNA): TGTGCCAGCAACGACAGGGCCTACAATGAGCAGTTCTTC. The encoded protein is CASNDRAYNEQFF.

This clonotype was seen only a few times. The chain uses TRBV28 and TRBJ2-1; 7 bases line up with TRBD1. V was pared by 4 bases and J by 10 bases, with 19 bases of the junction left unmatched. This CDR3 is built from 17 residues. Germline V lookup: CDR1 MDHEN, CDR2 SYDVKM. CDR3 DNA sequence: TGTGCCAGCAGTTCCCCCTCCGGGACAGTCAAAAATTGGGAGCAGTTCTTC. Residues: CASSSPSGTVKNWEQFF.

This chain connects TRBV24-1 to TRBJ2-2; D gene unclear. Germline values: CDR1 KGHDR, CDR2 SFDVKD. Trimming pared 4 bases from V and 5 bases from J, leaving 19 bases between. CDR3 size: 17 residues. The CDR3 region is CATSEPTGSRKTGELFF. The CDR3 bases are TGTGCCACCAGTGAACCGACTGGGTCGAGGAAGACCGGGGAGCTGTTTTTT.

This clonotype was detected many times. V and J are TRBV4-3 and TRBJ1-5; the D is unclear. The CDR3 totals 15 residues. The V and J ends lost 0 bases and 7 bases respectively, with 13 bases between them. The germline CDR1 and CDR2 sequences are LGHNA and YSLEER. The CDR3: CASSQDRRVGQPQHF. CDR3 coding DNA: TGCGCCAGCAGCCAAGATAGAAGGGTCGGGCAGCCCCAGCATTTT.

The V gene is TRBV5-1, the J gene TRBJ2-2; 8 nucleotides line up with TRBD2. CDR1 is SGHRS, CDR2 YFSETQ, per germline. CDR3 length equals 14 residues. Trimming cost V 5 bases and J 1 base; bases outside gene matches: 1. CDR3 region: CASRRGENTGELFF. Here the CDR3 DNA reads TGCGCCAGCAGGCGGGGGGAGAACACCGGGGAGCTGTTTTTT.

The V call is TRBV28, the J call TRBJ2-2; 10 bases line up with TRBD1. The ends lost 7 bases at V and 4 bases at J; junction bases unmatched: 6. Germline CDR1 reads MDHEN; CDR2 reads SYDVKM. The CDR3 is 15 residues long. The CDR3 bases are TGTGCCAGCAAAAAAGGACAGGGGGTCACCGGGGAGCTGTTTTTT. As protein: CASKKGQGVTGELFF.